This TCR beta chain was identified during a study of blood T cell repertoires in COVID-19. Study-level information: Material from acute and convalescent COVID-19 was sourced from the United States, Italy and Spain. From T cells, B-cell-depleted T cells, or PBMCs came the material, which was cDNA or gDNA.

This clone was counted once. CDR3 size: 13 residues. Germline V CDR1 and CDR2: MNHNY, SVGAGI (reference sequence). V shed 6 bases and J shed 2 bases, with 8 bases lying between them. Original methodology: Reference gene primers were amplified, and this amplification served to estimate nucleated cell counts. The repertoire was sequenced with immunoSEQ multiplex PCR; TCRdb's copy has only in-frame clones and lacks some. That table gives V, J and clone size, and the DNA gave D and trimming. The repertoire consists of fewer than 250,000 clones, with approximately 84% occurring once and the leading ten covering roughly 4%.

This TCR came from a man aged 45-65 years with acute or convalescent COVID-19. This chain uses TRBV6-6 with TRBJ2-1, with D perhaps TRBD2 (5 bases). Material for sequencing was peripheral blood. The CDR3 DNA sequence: TGTGCCAGCAGGGCCGGGGCCTACAATGAGCAGTTCTTC. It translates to CASRAGAYNEQFF.